The 17 T cell receptor beta chains below were found in one sample sequenced in a study of CD4 T cells in relation to SARS-CoV-2 and coronaviruses. Before the COVID-19 pandemic, during about 2011-2019, CD4+ T cells were taken from unexposed donors. After about ten days of culture, CD4+ T cells were isolated. These receptors are not linked to any known antigen. Repertoires were generated with immunoSEQ multiplex PCR, while TCRdb's copy carries only in-frame clones and drops some. This repertoire shows approximately 16,000 clones, 70% to 85% found once; its top ten account for just over 40%. The sample comprised CD4+ T cells from PBMCs, cultured in vitro. These receptors were collected from a human donor in good health.

The chain is built from TRBV7-8 and TRBJ2-7; 12 nucleotides align to TRBD2. The J segment lost 1 base and the V segment lost 5 bases, leaving 12 bases of the junction unmatched. This CDR3 is 18 amino acids long. CDR1 and CDR2 (germline): SGHVS, FQNEAQ. The CDR3: CASSQGLAGSRGSYEQYF. The DNA for the CDR3 is TGTGCCAGCAGCCAAGGACTAGCGGGGAGCAGGGGGTCCTACGAGCAGTACTTC.

V is TRBV3-1 (or the pseudogene TRBV3-2) and J is TRBJ2-1, with unresolved D. V lost 1 base and J 9 bases, leaving 10 bases between the germline ends. This CDR3 has 13 residues. CDR1 is LGHDT, CDR2 YNNKEL, per germline (reference sequence). DNA of the CDR3: TGTGCCAGCAGCCAAGGACCAAACGGTGAGCAGTTCTTC. Translation gives CASSQGPNGEQFF.

This clone was observed a handful of times. This chain links TRBV9 with TRBJ1-1; 7 bases match TRBD1. With V trimmed by 4 bases and J by 2 bases, 11 bases remained unmatched. The V gene's germline CDR1 is SGDLS and CDR2 YYNGEE. This CDR3 spans 16 amino acids. This chain's CDR3 is CASSPILGTANTEAFF. The CDR3, as DNA: TGTGCCAGCAGCCCCATCCTCGGGACAGCAAACACTGAAGCTTTCTTT.

The chain uses TRBV10-3 and TRBJ2-1, with unresolved D. CDR1 and CDR2 (germline): ENHRY, SYGVKD. This CDR3 is built from 11 residues. V was cut by 4 bases and J by 6 bases, with 4 bases left in between. CDR3: CAISVLNEQFF. DNA for the CDR3: TGTGCCATCAGTGTACTCAATGAGCAGTTCTTC.

The chain combines TRBV7-2 with TRBJ1-1; possibly TRBD1 for D (6 bases). The V end was cut by 4 bases, the J end by 0 bases, with 9 bases between. CDR3 length equals 14 residues. The V gene's germline CDR1 is SGHTA and CDR2 FQGNSA. The CDR3 DNA reads TGTGCCAGCAGCTGGACAGTTTTGAACACTGAAGCTTTCTTT. Residues: CASSWTVLNTEAFF.

J is TRBJ1-2 and V is TRBV11-2; D ambiguous. Germline lookup yields CDR1 SGHAT and CDR2 FQNNGV. This CDR3 region has 13 residues. V was cut by 0 bases and J by 8 bases, with 10 bases left in between. CDR3 loop: CASSLEGALGYTF. CDR3 coding DNA: TGTGCCAGCAGCTTAGAGGGAGCCCTGGGCTACACCTTC. The complete variable domain, with remaining parts taken from reference TRBV11-2 and TRBJ1-2, reads EAGVAQSPRYKIIEKRQSVAFWCNPISGHATLYWYQQILGQGPKLLIQFQNNGVVDDSQLPKDRFSAERLKGVDSTLKIQPAKLEDSAVYLCASSLEGALGYTFGSGTRLTVV.

This clone was counted only a few times. An end of the junction differs from the germline gene, which may be a read error. J is TRBJ1-4 and V is TRBV19; D gene unclear. CDR3 length: 12 amino acids. Germline CDR1 reads LNHDA; CDR2 reads SQIVND (reference sequence). Written as DNA, the CDR3 is TGTGCCAGTAGTATAGGGGCGGAGAGGATTCATTTT. Protein: CASSIGAERIHF.

The rearrangement links TRBV6-5 to TRBJ1-6, with D maybe TRBD1 (5 bases). The CDR3 is 14 residues long. V was shortened by 6 bases and J by 9 bases, with 15 bases between the two germline ends. The germline V gene encodes CDR1 MNHEY and CDR2 SVGAGI. The CDR3 sequence is CASRGAGWASPLHF. The CDR3, as DNA: TGTGCCAGCAGAGGGGCAGGGTGGGCTTCACCCCTCCACTTT.

As DNA, the CDR3 is TGTGCCAGCAGCTTAGAAGTGTACCAGGGTTCTTCCGAGCAGTACTTC. Translated, it gives CASSLEVYQGSSEQYF. The chain recombines TRBV7-9 with TRBJ2-7, with D perhaps matching TRBD1 (5 bases). The CDR3 sequence is 16 residues long. V lost 1 base and J 6 bases, leaving 19 bases between the germline ends. The germline V gene encodes CDR1 SEHNR and CDR2 FQNEAQ (reference sequence).

The V gene is TRBV28, the J gene TRBJ2-5, with D perhaps being TRBD1 or TRBD2 (5 bases each). The CDR3 extends over 16 amino acids. The V end was cut by 3 bases, the J end by 4 bases, with 18 bases between. Germline V lookup: CDR1 MDHEN, CDR2 SYDVKM. The CDR3 DNA reads TGTGCCAGCAGTTTCCCGGGTCCGGGACCCGGAGAGACCCAGTACTTC. Translation: CASSFPGPGPGETQYF.

This sequence joins TRBV11-2 and TRBJ1-2; D remains ambiguous. The CDR3 runs 12 residues. V was cut by 0 bases and J by 13 bases, with 12 bases left in between. Germline CDR1 and CDR2: SGHAT and FQNNGV. CDR3 amino acids: CASSLDRQDATF. The CDR3, as DNA: TGTGCCAGCAGCTTAGATAGGCAGGATGCCACCTTC.

This clone has a handful of counts. The chain is built from TRBV10-2 and TRBJ2-7, with 9 bases matching TRBD2. The CDR3 is made up of 14 amino acids. Germline V lookup: CDR1 WSHSY, CDR2 SAAADI. J lost 2 bases, V lost 4 bases, and 3 bases had no gene match. The CDR3 sequence: CASSVTSGTYEQYF. CDR3 nucleotide sequence: TGCGCCAGCAGTGTGACTAGCGGTACCTACGAGCAGTACTTC.

The chain employs TRBV10-3 and TRBJ2-7; maybe TRBD2 (5 bases). CDR1 is ENHRY, CDR2 SYGVKD, per germline. CDR3 size: 13 residues. Trimming removed 0 bases at V and 6 bases at J, with 9 bases between. The CDR3: CAISESVAGEQYF. The CDR3 DNA sequence: TGTGCCATCAGTGAGTCGGTGGCGGGCGAGCAGTACTTC.

The chain is built from TRBV3-1 (or the pseudogene TRBV3-2) and TRBJ2-7, with 9 bases fitting TRBD1. V was clipped by 3 bases and J by 4 bases; unmatched bases: 4. Germline CDR1 is LGHDT and CDR2 is YNNKEL (reference sequence). This CDR3 has 14 residues. The CDR3 DNA reads TGTGCCAGCAGCCAGGGACAGGGAGGATACGAGCAGTACTTC. Protein sequence: CASSQGQGGYEQYF.

The rearrangement uses TRBV4-1 and TRBJ2-5; TRBD2 aligns across 10 bases. This CDR3 comprises 17 residues. The germline gives CDR1 MGHRA, CDR2 YSYEKL. V lost 1 base, J lost 2 bases, and 7 bases stayed unmatched. CDR3 nucleotides: TGCGCCAGCAGCCAAGGGCCACTAGCGGGACCTCAAGAGACCCAGTACTTC. Its translation is CASSQGPLAGPQETQYF.

This chain joins TRBV10-1 and TRBJ2-7; D possibly uses TRBD1 or TRBD2 (5 bases each). The V gene's germline CDR1 is WNHNN and CDR2 SYGVQD (reference sequence). CDR3 length equals 15 residues. Between the trimmed V and J ends, which lost 4 bases and 3 bases, there was a span of 16 bases. CDR3 sequence (DNA): TGCGCCAGCAGTGTTGGGGGAGTGGCTGGCTACGAGCAGTACTTC. Protein: CASSVGGVAGYEQYF.

This clone was counted once. V is TRBV27 and J is TRBJ1-1; D might be TRBD1 (6 bases). This CDR3 spans 16 amino acids. Trimming took 0 bases from V and 0 from J, leaving 11 bases between them. Germline CDR1 reads MNHEY; CDR2 reads SMNVEV (reference sequence). Written as DNA, the CDR3 is TGTGCCAGCAGTTTATCCAGGGGACGGCTGAACACTGAAGCTTTCTTT. Its protein is CASSLSRGRLNTEAFF.